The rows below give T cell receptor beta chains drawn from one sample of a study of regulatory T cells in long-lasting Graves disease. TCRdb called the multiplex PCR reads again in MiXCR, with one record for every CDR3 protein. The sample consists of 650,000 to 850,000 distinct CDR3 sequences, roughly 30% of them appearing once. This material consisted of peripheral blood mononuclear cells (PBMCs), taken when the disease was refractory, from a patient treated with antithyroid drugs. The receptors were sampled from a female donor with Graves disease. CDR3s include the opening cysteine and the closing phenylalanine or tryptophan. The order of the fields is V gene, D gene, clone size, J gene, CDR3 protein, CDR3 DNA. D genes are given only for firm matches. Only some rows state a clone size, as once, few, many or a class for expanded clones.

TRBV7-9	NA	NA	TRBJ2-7	CASTRRGTYEQYF	TGTGCCAGCACCCGACGGGGAACCTACGAGCAGTACTTC
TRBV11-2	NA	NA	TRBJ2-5	CASRLGRVQETQYF	TGTGCCAGCAGATTGGGACGGGTCCAAGAGACCCAGTACTTC
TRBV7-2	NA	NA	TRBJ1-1	CASTSGPINTEAFF	TGTGCCAGCACCTCCGGGCCGATCAACACTGAAGCTTTCTTT
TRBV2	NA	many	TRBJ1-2	CANSGTYYGYTF	TGTGCCAACAGTGGGACCTACTATGGCTACACCTTC
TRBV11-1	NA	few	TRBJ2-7	CASSQPGLLTYEQYF	TGTGCCAGCAGCCAACCGGGACTTCTAACCTACGAGCAGTACTTC
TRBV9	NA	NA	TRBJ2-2	CASSPIEGAGELFF	TGTGCCAGCAGCCCTATCGAAGGAGCCGGGGAGCTGTTTTTT
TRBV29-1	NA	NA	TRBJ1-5	CSVRGSSNQPQHF	TGCAGCGTTCGGGGTTCTTCCAATCAGCCCCAGCATTTT
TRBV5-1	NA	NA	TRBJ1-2	CASSLEQGTDYGYTF	TGCGCCAGCAGCTTGGAGCAGGGGACGGACTATGGCTACACCTTC
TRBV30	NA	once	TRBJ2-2	CAWSVLLSTGELFF	TGTGCCTGGAGTGTACTACTTTCCACCGGGGAGCTGTTTTTT
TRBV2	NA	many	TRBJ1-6	CASSETHSYNSPLHF	TGTGCCAGCAGTGAAACACACTCCTATAATTCACCCCTCCACTTT
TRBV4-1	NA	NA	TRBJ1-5	CASSQSRGGQNQPQHF	TGCGCCAGCAGCCAAAGCAGAGGGGGACAAAATCAGCCCCAGCATTTT
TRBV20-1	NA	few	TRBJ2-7	CSAREEAGGRDEQYF	TGCAGTGCTAGAGAGGAGGCAGGGGGGCGAGACGAGCAGTACTTC
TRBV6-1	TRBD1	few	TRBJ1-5	CASSPPGQGTNQPQHF	TGTGCCAGCAGTCCCCCGGGACAGGGAACCAATCAGCCCCAGCATTTT
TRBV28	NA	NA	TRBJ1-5	CASSRPTGNRQPQHF	TGTGCCAGCAGTCGGCCGACAGGAAACAGGCAGCCCCAGCATTTT
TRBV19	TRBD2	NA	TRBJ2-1	CASSIGTSASNEQFF	TGTGCCAGTAGTATCGGGACTAGCGCCTCCAATGAGCAGTTCTTC
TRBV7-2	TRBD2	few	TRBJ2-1	CASSSRDKRGTSGYNEQFF	TGTGCCAGCAGCTCAAGGGACAAGAGAGGGACTAGCGGCTACAATGAGCAGTTCTTC
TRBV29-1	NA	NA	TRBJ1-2	CSVVFVGDNYGYTF	TGCAGCGTTGTCTTCGTTGGTGACAACTATGGCTACACCTTC
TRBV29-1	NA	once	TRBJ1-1	CSVVRGAVMNTEAFF	TGCAGCGTTGTTCGCGGGGCCGTTATGAACACTGAAGCTTTCTTT
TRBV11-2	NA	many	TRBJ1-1	CATGGITEAFF	TGTGCCACCGGGGGCATAACTGAAGCTTTCTTT
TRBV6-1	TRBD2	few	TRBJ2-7	CASSEELARTYEQYF	TGTGCCAGCAGTGAAGAACTAGCGAGAACCTACGAGCAGTACTTC
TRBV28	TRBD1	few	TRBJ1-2	CAASGQDGYGYTF	TGTGCAGCCTCGGGACAGGACGGATATGGCTACACCTTC
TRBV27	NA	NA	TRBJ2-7	CASAGWGYEQYF	TGTGCCAGCGCGGGTTGGGGCTACGAGCAGTACTTC
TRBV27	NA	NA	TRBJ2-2	CASSLIVGAGNGELFF	TGTGCCAGCAGTTTAATCGTGGGGGCTGGTAACGGGGAGCTGTTTTTT
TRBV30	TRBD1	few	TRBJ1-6	CAWSGQQDSPLHF	TGTGCCTGGTCGGGACAGCAAGATTCACCCCTCCACTTT